These 25 T cell receptor beta chains were all obtained from the same sample, sequenced in a study of cytomegalovirus exposure and HLA in healthy donors. 13 Jbeta primers and 60 Vbeta primers were used for the PCR. Assay: immunoSEQ multiplex PCR; the TCRdb copy retains only in-frame clones and omits some. The sample has a few hundred thousand clones, about 80% seen once; the top ten hold about 0.3%. Sample: PBMCs. These receptors were taken from a girl aged 2-10 years in good health and CMV-seronegative.

Here the CDR3 reads CASRASTDTQYF. The CDR3 region has the DNA TGTGCCAGCAGGGCTAGCACAGATACGCAGTATTTT. The rearrangement uses TRBV2 and TRBJ2-3; D gene ambiguous. Germline CDR1 reads SNHLY; CDR2 reads FYNNEI. V was clipped by 6 bases and J by 0 bases, with 4 bases between them. The CDR3 runs to 12 residues.

The V gene is TRBV30, the J gene TRBJ2-5; 13 bases align to TRBD2. The CDR3 contains 14 residues. CDR1 is GTSNPN, CDR2 SVGIG, per germline (reference sequence). V was pared by 5 bases and J by 5 bases, with 5 bases of the junction left unmatched. CDR3: CAWGGLAGLETQYF. The CDR3 DNA reads TGTGCCTGGGGGGGACTAGCGGGACTGGAGACCCAGTACTTC. The whole variable domain, remainder taken from reference TRBV30 and TRBJ2-5, is SQTIHQWPATLVQPVGSPLSLECTVEGTSNPNLYWYRQAAGRGLQLLFYSVGIGQISSEVPQNLSASRPQDRQFILSSKKLLLSDSGFYLCAWGGLAGLETQYFGPGTRLLVL.

CDR3 sequence: CASSSGAVGKNIQYF. In DNA, the CDR3 is TGTGCCAGCAGCTCCGGAGCCGTCGGCAAAAACATTCAGTACTTC. The chain couples TRBV28 to TRBJ2-4; no clear D gene. The CDR3 contains 15 residues. The V and J ends lost 6 bases and 3 bases respectively, with 15 bases between them. In germline, CDR1 is MDHEN, CDR2 SYDVKM.

The genes are TRBV10-1 and TRBJ1-1; D uncertain. The CDR3 extends over 13 amino acids. Trimming shortened V by 11 bases and J by 0 bases, and 13 bases separated the two germline ends. Germline lookup yields CDR1 WNHNN and CDR2 SYGVQD (reference sequence). The CDR3 protein is CAGKRAMNTEAFF. CDR3 in DNA: TGCGCCGGCAAGAGGGCCATGAACACTGAAGCTTTCTTT.

The J gene is TRBJ1-3, the V gene TRBV9; D is undetermined. CDR1 and CDR2 from the germline V gene are SGDLS and YYNGEE. This CDR3 region has 14 residues. The germline V and J ends were trimmed by 0 bases and 8 bases, with 12 bases remaining between them. CDR3 protein: CASSVEGGSDTIYF. The CDR3 nucleotides are TGTGCCAGCAGCGTAGAAGGAGGATCGGACACCATATATTTT.

The chain uses TRBV15 and TRBJ1-2; D may be TRBD1 (5 bases). The CDR3 runs 14 residues. The V end lost 0 bases, the J end lost 8 bases, and 13 bases lay between the germline ends. Germline loops: CDR1 LNHNV, CDR2 YYDKDF (reference sequence). The CDR3 coding sequence is TGTGCCACCAGCAGAGATAAGGGGTTCTTGGGCTACACCTTC. This codes for CATSRDKGFLGYTF.

The V gene is TRBV10-3, the J gene TRBJ1-2; D is uncertain. The CDR3 is 14 amino acids. Trimming took 2 bases from V and 2 from J, leaving 9 bases between them. Germline V gives CDR1 ENHRY, CDR2 SYGVKD. The CDR3 reads CAISESTSNYGYTF. The CDR3 DNA is TGTGCCATCAGTGAGAGTACATCAAACTATGGCTACACCTTC.

This rearrangement joins TRBV7-6 to TRBJ2-3, with a tentative D call TRBD2 (6 bases). V lost 1 base to trimming and J lost 4 bases, with 9 bases between them. Germline values: CDR1 SGHVS, CDR2 FNYEAQ. The CDR3 extends over 14 amino acids. The CDR3 reads CASSLGRGADTQYF. DNA for the CDR3: TGTGCCAGCAGCTTAGGGAGGGGTGCAGATACGCAGTATTTT.

The V gene is TRBV7-3, the J gene TRBJ2-6, with D unresolved. CDR1 is SGHTA and CDR2 is FQGTGA in the germline V gene. Trimming removed 3 bases at V and 0 bases at J, with 12 bases between. The CDR3 is 17 residues long. CDR3 in amino acids: CASSFQEPSSGANVLTF. DNA of the CDR3: TGTGCCAGCAGCTTCCAGGAACCCTCCTCTGGGGCCAACGTCCTGACTTTC.

The chain has TRBV5-1 and TRBJ1-2; 7 positions match TRBD1. Germline CDR1 and CDR2: SGHRS and YFSETQ. The J segment lost 2 bases and the V segment lost 4 bases, leaving 8 bases of the junction unmatched. This CDR3 region has 15 residues. CDR3 sequence: CASSTIAQGNYGYTF. In DNA form, the CDR3 reads TGCGCCAGCAGCACAATCGCACAGGGGAACTATGGCTACACCTTC.

A single count supports this clone. The same CDR3 also results from other DNA sequences found in this sample. The chain has TRBV5-1 and TRBJ2-5; a weak D match, TRBD1 (5 bases). The CDR3 extends over 13 amino acids. Germline V gives CDR1 SGHRS, CDR2 YFSETQ. Trimming stripped 2 bases from V and 5 bases from J, with 10 bases between. The CDR3 DNA reads as TGCGCCAGCAGCTTAGGGCAGGGCGAGACCCAGTACTTC. It codes for CASSLGQGETQYF.

The rearrangement links TRBV27 to TRBJ1-5; 7 nucleotides align to TRBD1. The germline CDR1 and CDR2 sequences are MNHEY and SMNVEV (reference sequence). After removal of 5 bases from V and 10 bases from J, the junction contained 8 bases not matched to a gene. CDR3 size: 13 residues. The CDR3 nucleotides read TGTGCCAGCAGTCTCAAAACAGGGGCCCCCCAGCATTTT. It codes for CASSLKTGAPQHF.

The chain links TRBV6-1 to TRBJ1-1; D unclear. Germline CDR1 reads MNHNS; CDR2 reads SASEGT. The CDR3 length is 14 residues. Trimming pared 0 bases from V and 5 bases from J, leaving 10 bases between. The CDR3 spells CASSEARAKTEAFF. For the CDR3, the DNA is TGTGCCAGCAGTGAAGCGCGAGCTAAGACTGAAGCTTTCTTT.

This rearrangement joins TRBV5-4 to TRBJ2-1; 8 bases are a match to TRBD2. Germline CDR1 SGHNT, CDR2 YYREEE (reference sequence). V gave up 4 bases and J gave up 5 bases; unmatched junction bases: 8. CDR3 length equals 15 residues. The chain's CDR3 is CASSTGLARDNEQFF. As DNA, the CDR3 is TGTGCCAGCAGCACCGGACTAGCACGGGACAATGAGCAGTTCTTC.

The rearrangement uses TRBV7-2 and TRBJ1-5, with D unclear. The germline gives CDR1 SGHTA, CDR2 FQGNSA. CDR3 length: 15 residues. The V end was cut by 3 bases, the J end by 0 bases, with 9 bases between. The CDR3 sequence is CASSLSGYSNQPQHF. The CDR3 DNA is TGTGCCAGCAGCTTGTCAGGCTATAGCAATCAGCCCCAGCATTTT. The entire variable domain, with the rest obtained from reference TRBV7-2 and TRBJ1-5, is as follows: GAGVSQSPSNKVTEKGKDVELRCDPISGHTALYWYRQSLGQGLEFLIYFQGNSAPDKSGLPSDRFSAERTGGSVSTLTIQRTQQEDSAVYLCASSLSGYSNQPQHFGDGTRLSIL.

The chain carries TRBV18 and TRBJ2-7; the D is unclear. V was shortened by 0 bases and J by 3 bases, with 9 bases between the two germline ends. The CDR3 is 14 residues long. Per germline, CDR1 KGHSH and CDR2 LQKENI. CDR3 bases: TGTGCCAGCTCACCACCGTTCATCCACTACGAGCAGTACTTC. It yields the protein CASSPPFIHYEQYF. The full variable domain, its missing parts supplied by reference TRBV18 and TRBJ2-7, is NAGVMQNPRHLVRRRGQEARLRCSPMKGHSHVYWYRQLPEEGLKFMVYLQKENIIDESGMPKERFSAEFPKEGPSILRIQQVVRGDSAAYFCASSPPFIHYEQYFGPGTRLTVT.

This chain uses TRBV11-2 with TRBJ1-3; D unresolved. Germline CDR1 reads SGHAT; CDR2 reads FQNNGV. V gave up 5 bases and J gave up 0 bases, with 11 bases separating them. The CDR3 contains 15 residues. Here the CDR3 reads CASSPTETSGNTIYF. In DNA form, the CDR3 reads TGTGCCAGCAGCCCTACGGAGACCTCTGGAAACACCATATATTTT.

This clone was seen once. This sequence joins TRBV9 and TRBJ2-5, with 9 bases lining up with TRBD2. V lost 4 bases, J lost 1 base, and 14 bases stayed unmatched. There are 18 residues in the CDR3. CDR1 and CDR2 (germline): SGDLS, YYNGEE. The CDR3 sequence is CASSRFSTSGRPQETQYF. CDR3 bases: TGTGCCAGCAGCCGATTCAGCACTAGCGGGCGCCCCCAAGAGACCCAGTACTTC.

Notes on this clone: Other DNA sequences in this sample translate to the same CDR3. The V call is TRBV5-1, the J call TRBJ2-3; 10 nucleotides agree with TRBD2. This CDR3 spans 15 amino acids. V shed 1 base, J shed 3 bases, and the junction held 2 bases outside the gene matches. Germline lookup yields CDR1 SGHRS and CDR2 YFSETQ. Here the CDR3 DNA reads TGCGCCAGCAGCTTGTCTAGCGGGGGAACAGATACGCAGTATTTT. Translated: CASSLSSGGTDTQYF.

The rearrangement uses TRBV19 and TRBJ2-7; the D gene is possibly TRBD2 (5 bases). Trimming left V 4 bases short and J 3 bases short, with 10 bases between. The V gene's germline CDR1 is LNHDA and CDR2 SQIVND (reference sequence). The length of the CDR3 is 13 residues. CDR3 in amino acids: CASSKDAGYEQYF. As DNA, the CDR3 is TGTGCCAGTAGTAAAGATGCGGGCTACGAGCAGTACTTC.

V is TRBV19 and J is TRBJ2-3; the D is unclear. Germline loops: CDR1 LNHDA, CDR2 SQIVND (reference sequence). Trimming took 6 bases from V and 4 from J, leaving 5 bases between them. This CDR3 spans 11 amino acids. The CDR3 sequence: CASRSADTQYF. The CDR3 DNA sequence: TGTGCCAGTAGGTCGGCAGATACGCAGTATTTT.

The chain carries TRBV6-5 and TRBJ2-3, with 8 bases that match TRBD2. V gave up 0 bases and J gave up 2 bases; unmatched junction bases: 4. Germline assignment: CDR1 MNHEY and CDR2 SVGAGI. The CDR3 contains 16 residues. CDR3 coding DNA: TGTGCCAGCAGTTACTCGACTAGCGCCTACACAGATACGCAGTATTTT. Its protein is CASSYSTSAYTDTQYF.

This clone came up a few times. The rearrangement joins TRBV4-1 to TRBJ1-1; 10 nucleotides match TRBD1. Trimming took 2 bases from V and 4 from J; bases not matched to a gene: 10. The CDR3 has 17 amino acids. Germline V CDR1 and CDR2: MGHRA, YSYEKL. CDR3: CASSQRGTGALGTEAFF. The CDR3 nucleotides are TGCGCCAGCAGCCAACGAGGGACAGGGGCCTTGGGCACTGAAGCTTTCTTT.

The sample holds a few counts of this clone. The CDR3 is CASSSDTPPPYF. The CDR3, as DNA: TGCGCCAGCAGCTCCGACACCCCCCCGCCGTATTTT. The chain combines TRBV5-1 with TRBJ2-3; D not resolved. The CDR3 totals 12 residues. Germline V lookup: CDR1 SGHRS, CDR2 YFSETQ. The V end lost 3 bases, the J end lost 14 bases, and 16 bases lay between the germline ends.

CDR3: CATSSGQGANQPQHF. The CDR3 region has the DNA TGTGCCACCAGCAGTGGACAGGGGGCGAACCAGCCCCAGCATTTT. The rearrangement links TRBV15 to TRBJ1-5, with 11 nucleotides matching TRBD1. V was clipped by 3 bases and J by 7 bases; unmatched bases: 5. CDR3 length: 15 residues. Per the germline V gene, CDR1 is LNHNV and CDR2 is YYDKDF (reference sequence).